The clone carrying this T cell receptor (beta chain) occurred a few times. TCRdb's table, derived via immunoSEQ multiplex PCR, lists solely in-frame clones and lacks some. The sample lists 40,000 to 45,000 clones, approximately 90% seen once, with roughly 5.2% in the top ten. This record belongs to a study of blood T cell repertoires in COVID-19. Overall study context: The United States, Italy and Spain provided the acute and convalescent COVID-19 samples. T cells, B-cell-depleted T cells, or PBMCs provided the cDNA or gDNA that served as material.

The receptor was isolated from a human donor in a cohort sampled during active COVID-19. The sample comprised peripheral blood.

This CDR3 is CASSVLGGSGTDTQYF. Here the CDR3 DNA reads TGTGCCAGCAGCGTTCTGGGCGGGAGTGGGACAGATACGCAGTATTTT. V gene TRBV2 combines with J gene TRBJ2-3; 7 bases map to TRBD2. Germline loops: CDR1 SNHLY, CDR2 FYNNEI. V gave up 6 bases and J gave up 3 bases; unmatched junction bases: 12. The CDR3 length is 16 residues.